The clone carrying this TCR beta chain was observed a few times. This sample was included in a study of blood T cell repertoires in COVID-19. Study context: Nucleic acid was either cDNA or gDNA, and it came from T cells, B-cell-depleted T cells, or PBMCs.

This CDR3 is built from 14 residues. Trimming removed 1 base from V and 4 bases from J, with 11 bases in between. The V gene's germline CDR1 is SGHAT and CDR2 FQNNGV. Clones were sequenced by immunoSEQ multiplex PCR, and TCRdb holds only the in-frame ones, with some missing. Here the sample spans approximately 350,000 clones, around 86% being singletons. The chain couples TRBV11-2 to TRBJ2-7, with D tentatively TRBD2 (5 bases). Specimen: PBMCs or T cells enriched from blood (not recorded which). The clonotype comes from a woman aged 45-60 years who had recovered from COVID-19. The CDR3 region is CASSLGSGSYEQYF. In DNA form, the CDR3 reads TGTGCCAGCAGCTTAGGTTCGGGGTCGTACGAGCAGTACTTC.